This entry describes one T cell receptor (beta chain). Its specificity is unknown. Generated by immunoSEQ multiplex PCR, the TCRdb table keeps only in-frame clones and is missing some. This sample has about 26,000 clones, with roughly three quarters found just once. This sample was included in a study of OX40 agonist ivuxolimab in advanced cancers. Study-level information: Patients were infused with ivuxolimab every 2 weeks at 0.01 to 10 mg/kg. Three individuals attained partial responses, comprising one hepatocellular carcinoma case and two cutaneous melanoma cases.

Study-level findings and limits: Expanded peripheral T cells had an undetermined antigen specificity.

This sample comprised CD4+ or CD8+ T cells sorted from blood, obtained in a trial of the OX40 agonist ivuxolimab. The receptor's source is an adult with an advanced solid tumor such as melanoma, head and neck, liver or kidney cancer.

The DNA of the CDR3 is TGCGCCAGCAGCCAAGAATCCCCGATGCGCGAGCAGTACTTC. This codes for CASSQESPMREQYF. The genes are TRBV4-3 and TRBJ2-7; D is unresolved. V shed 0 bases and J shed 6 bases, with 12 bases lying between them. Germline CDR1 LGHNA, CDR2 YSLEER. The CDR3 length is 14 residues.